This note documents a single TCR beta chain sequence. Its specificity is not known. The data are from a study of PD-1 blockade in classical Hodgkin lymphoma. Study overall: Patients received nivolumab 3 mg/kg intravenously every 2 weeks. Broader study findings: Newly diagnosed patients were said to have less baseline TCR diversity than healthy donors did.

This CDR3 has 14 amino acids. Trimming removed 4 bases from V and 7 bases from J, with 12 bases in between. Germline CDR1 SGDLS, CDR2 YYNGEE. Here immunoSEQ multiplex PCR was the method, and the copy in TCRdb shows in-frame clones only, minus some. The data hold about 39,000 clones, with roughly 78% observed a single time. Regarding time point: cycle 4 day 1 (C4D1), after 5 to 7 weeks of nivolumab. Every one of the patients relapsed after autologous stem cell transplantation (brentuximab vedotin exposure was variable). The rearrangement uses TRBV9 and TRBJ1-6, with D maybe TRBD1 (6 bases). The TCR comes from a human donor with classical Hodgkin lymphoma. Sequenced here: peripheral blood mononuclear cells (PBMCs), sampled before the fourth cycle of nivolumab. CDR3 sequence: CASSTRTENSPLHF. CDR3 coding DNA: TGTGCCAGCAGCACGCGGACAGAAAATTCACCCCTCCACTTT.